The 30 T cell receptor beta chains presented below share a single source sample, sequenced in a study of blood T cell repertoires in COVID-19. Using immunoSEQ multiplex PCR, the repertoire was profiled, and TCRdb retains in-frame clones only, with some absent. The sample holds some 46,000 clones, approximately 85% seen once. The sample comprised peripheral blood. The receptors stem from a man aged 55 to 70 with acute or convalescent COVID-19.

The V gene is TRBV2, the J gene TRBJ1-6, with D unclear. CDR1 is SNHLY and CDR2 is FYNNEI in the germline V gene. The V gene lost 4 bases and the J gene lost 6 bases, with 10 bases spanning the gap. The CDR3 has 14 residues. This CDR3 reads CASSVREGNSPLHF. The CDR3, as DNA: TGTGCCAGCAGTGTGCGAGAGGGTAATTCACCCCTCCACTTT.

The V gene is TRBV18, the J gene TRBJ2-7; TRBD1 agrees at 8 bases. This CDR3 has 18 residues. Germline CDR1 is KGHSH and CDR2 is LQKENI. The junction had 15 bases not matched to a gene; V was cut back by 3 bases and J by 2 bases. The CDR3 DNA sequence: TGTGCCAGCTCACCGCAAGCCGGGACAGGTGATAGTCCCTACGAGCAGTACTTC. This sequence encodes CASSPQAGTGDSPYEQYF. The entire variable domain, with the rest obtained from reference TRBV18 and TRBJ2-7, is as follows: NAGVMQNPRHLVRRRGQEARLRCSPMKGHSHVYWYRQLPEEGLKFMVYLQKENIIDESGMPKERFSAEFPKEGPSILRIQQVVRGDSAAYFCASSPQAGTGDSPYEQYFGPGTRLTVT.

V is TRBV27 and J is TRBJ1-3, with a tentative D call TRBD1 (6 bases). Trimming left V 2 bases short and J 0 bases short, with 8 bases between. Looked up from germline, CDR1 is MNHEY and CDR2 is SMNVEV (reference sequence). The CDR3 has 15 residues. The chain's CDR3 is CASSLNRDSGNTIYF. The CDR3 bases are TGTGCCAGCAGTTTAAACAGGGACTCTGGAAACACCATATATTTT.

This chain connects TRBV5-3 to TRBJ2-2; D remains ambiguous. TRBV5-3 is annotated as an ORF whose role is uncertain. Trimming left V 0 bases short and J 4 bases short, with 16 bases between. This CDR3 has 17 amino acids. CDR3: CARSLASGGPGTGELFF. In nucleotides, the CDR3 is TGTGCCAGAAGCTTGGCAAGTGGCGGTCCGGGCACCGGGGAGCTGTTTTTT.

This clone counts as medium-sized. V usage is TRBV6-2 or TRBV6-3 and J usage is TRBJ2-1, with TRBD2 matching over 10 bases. Trimming took 2 bases from V and 8 from J; bases not matched to a gene: 6. CDR3 length: 15 residues. Germline CDR1 reads MNHEY; CDR2 reads SVGEGT. The CDR3 bases are TGTGCCAGCAGTTACGCTAGCGGGAGCCCTCATGAGCAGTTCTTC. It translates to CASSYASGSPHEQFF.

This clone is a singleton in its sample. The chain employs TRBV27 and TRBJ2-1; tentatively, D is TRBD1 (6 bases). Germline CDR1 MNHEY, CDR2 SMNVEV (reference sequence). Trimming shortened V by 7 bases and J by 6 bases, and 22 bases separated the two germline ends. The length of the CDR3 is 16 residues. CDR3 nucleotide sequence: TGTGCCAGCACCGCTTCCCAGGGGCTAGTTGTCAATGAGCAGTTCTTC. Translation gives CASTASQGLVVNEQFF.

The rearrangement links TRBV28 to TRBJ2-4, with 7 nucleotides matching TRBD1. This CDR3 has 14 amino acids. CDR1 is MDHEN, CDR2 SYDVKM, per germline. After removal of 6 bases from V and 1 base from J, the junction contained 3 bases not matched to a gene. The DNA of the CDR3 is TGTGCCAGCAGGACAGGGCTGGCCAAAAACATTCAGTACTTC. It specifies CASRTGLAKNIQYF.

The CDR3 DNA reads as TGTGCCAGCAGCTTATCGATTAGTCAGCCCCAGCATTTT. Residues: CASSLSISQPQHF. This chain links TRBV7-9 with TRBJ1-5; D gene ambiguous. The CDR3 covers 13 residues. CDR1 SEHNR and CDR2 FQNEAQ come from the germline V gene (reference sequence). Trimming removed 2 bases at V and 6 bases at J, with 8 bases between.

This chain uses TRBV2 with TRBJ2-7; TRBD1 matches 9 bases. The CDR3 is made up of 12 amino acids. CDR1 is SNHLY, CDR2 FYNNEI, per germline. J was trimmed by 7 bases and V by 6 bases; bases with no gene match: 4. CDR3 DNA sequence: TGTGCCAGCAGCCCACAGGGGGCTGAGCAGTACTTC. Protein sequence: CASSPQGAEQYF.

The V call is TRBV29-1, the J call TRBJ2-2; D possibly corresponds to TRBD1 (7 bases). V was trimmed by 4 bases and J by 0 bases, leaving 15 bases between them. The CDR3 runs to 16 residues. Germline CDR1 SQVTM, CDR2 ANQGSEA. The CDR3 bases are TGCAGCGTTGGAAGCGGAGGGGGCACGAACACCGGGGAGCTGTTTTTT. Its protein product is CSVGSGGGTNTGELFF.

For the CDR3, the DNA is TGTGCCAGCAGTCCACCCCGGACAGGGAAAGACACCGGGGAGCTGTTTTTT. Translation: CASSPPRTGKDTGELFF. The chain employs TRBV28 and TRBJ2-2, with 8 bases that match TRBD1. The V gene end was trimmed by 5 bases and the J gene end by 3 bases; junction bases not matched to a gene: 11. This CDR3 is built from 17 residues. CDR1 MDHEN and CDR2 SYDVKM come from the germline V gene.

This clone showed up just once. The CDR3 loop is CASSLFRGFLSYEQYF. CDR3 DNA: TGTGCCAGCAGCCTCTTTAGAGGTTTTCTTTCCTACGAGCAGTACTTC. The chain has TRBV5-6 and TRBJ2-7; no firm D call. The V end was cut by 4 bases, the J end by 1 base, with 18 bases between. This CDR3 spans 16 amino acids. Germline CDR1 reads SGHDT; CDR2 reads YYEEEE. Full variable domain (remainder filled in from reference TRBV5-6 and TRBJ2-7): DAGVTQSPTHLIKTRGQQVTLRCSPKSGHDTVSWYQQALGQGPQFIFQYYEEEERQRGNFPDRFSGHQFPNYSSELNVNALLLGDSALYLCASSLFRGFLSYEQYFGPGTRLTVT.

The J gene is TRBJ2-2, the V gene TRBV2; 7 nucleotides line up with TRBD1. V shed 7 bases and J 1 base; nucleotides not matched to a gene: 6. The CDR3 is 15 residues long. From germline, CDR1 is SNHLY and CDR2 FYNNEI. The CDR3, as DNA: TGTGCCAGCAAGAGGGGGCTCGTGAACACCGGGGAGCTGTTTTTT. It yields the protein CASKRGLVNTGELFF.

The chain has TRBV7-2 and TRBJ2-1, with 7 positions matching TRBD1. In germline, CDR1 is SGHTA, CDR2 FQGNSA. V trimming: 4 bases; J trimming: 7 bases; junction bases outside the gene matches: 13. This CDR3 spans 16 amino acids. The CDR3 nucleotides read TGTGCCAGCAGCTCCACAGGGGACGCGACAAAAAATGAGCAGTTCTTC. This codes for CASSSTGDATKNEQFF.

The rearrangement links TRBV3-1 (or the pseudogene TRBV3-2) to TRBJ1-5, with D uncertain. Germline assignment: CDR1 LGHDT and CDR2 YNNKEL (reference sequence). The CDR3 sequence is 14 residues long. V was clipped by 5 bases and J by 0 bases, with 8 bases between them. CDR3 nucleotide sequence: TGTGCCAGCAGCTTACAGTATAGCAATCAGCCCCAGCATTTT. Translation gives CASSLQYSNQPQHF.

The chain has TRBV30 and TRBJ1-1, with D unclear. The ends were cut back, 0 bases at V and 1 base at J, with 6 bases in the middle. The CDR3 is 13 amino acids. Germline V gene lookup returns CDR1 GTSNPN and CDR2 SVGIG (reference sequence). The CDR3 spells CAWSVSWNTEAFF. CDR3 nucleotides: TGTGCCTGGAGTGTTAGCTGGAACACTGAAGCTTTCTTT.

The chain employs TRBV6-5 and TRBJ1-3; D is unclear. CDR3 length equals 14 residues. Between the trimmed V and J ends, which lost 6 bases and 4 bases, there was a span of 13 bases. Per the germline V gene, CDR1 is MNHEY and CDR2 is SVGAGI. As DNA, the CDR3 is TGTGCCAGCAGCCGAGACACGGGGGGAAACACCATATATTTT. Translation: CASSRDTGGNTIYF.

The CDR3 region is CASSYRTGGAADTQYF. The CDR3, as DNA: TGTGCCAGCAGCTACCGGACAGGGGGCGCCGCAGATACGCAGTATTTT. V and J are TRBV5-8 and TRBJ2-3; 11 nucleotides align to TRBD1. From germline, CDR1 is SGHTS and CDR2 YDEGEE. There are 16 residues in the CDR3. V lost 3 bases and J lost 4; bases outside the gene matches: 7.

The CDR3 bases are TGTGCCAGCAGCCAAGGGGACAGTCTAGGCGATGAGCAGTTCTTC. Translated, it gives CASSQGDSLGDEQFF. V gene TRBV3-1 (or the pseudogene TRBV3-2) combines with J gene TRBJ2-1; 7 bases match TRBD1. The V segment lost 1 base and the J segment 8 bases; nucleotides outside the gene matches: 8. The CDR3 runs to 15 residues. The germline V gene encodes CDR1 LGHDT and CDR2 YNNKEL (reference sequence).

The genes are TRBV29-1 and TRBJ2-7; TRBD1 aligns across 8 bases. The germline gives CDR1 SQVTM, CDR2 ANQGSEA. The CDR3 is made up of 13 amino acids. V lost 5 bases, J lost 4 bases, and 7 bases stayed unmatched. CDR3 loop: CSVKAGGPYEQYF. The CDR3 nucleotides read TGCAGCGTTAAGGCAGGGGGCCCATACGAGCAGTACTTC.

V is TRBV28 and J is TRBJ2-1; 11 bases are a match to TRBD2. The CDR3 is made up of 13 amino acids. J gave up 14 bases and V 6 bases, and 9 bases lay outside the gene matches. Germline V gene sequence: CDR1 MDHEN, CDR2 SYDVKM. The CDR3 loop reads CASSLRLAGFKFF. For the CDR3, the DNA is TGTGCCAGCAGCCTAAGACTAGCGGGATTTAAGTTCTTC.

This clone has only a few counts. V gene TRBV28 combines with J gene TRBJ1-1; D not certain. The V gene lost 6 bases and the J gene lost 1 base, with 15 bases spanning the gap. There are 15 residues in the CDR3. The germline gives CDR1 MDHEN, CDR2 SYDVKM. The CDR3 loop reads CASRAYSRRNTEAFF. The CDR3 bases are TGTGCCAGCAGGGCCTACTCTAGAAGGAACACTGAAGCTTTCTTT.

The chain couples TRBV5-1 to TRBJ2-2; 14 positions match TRBD2. The CDR3 sequence is 16 residues long. Germline V gene lookup returns CDR1 SGHRS and CDR2 YFSETQ. Trimming took 5 bases from V and 6 from J; bases not matched to a gene: 6. In nucleotides, the CDR3 is TGCGCCAGCAGAAAGGGACTAGCGGGAGTTGCCGGGGAGCTGTTTTTT. This sequence encodes CASRKGLAGVAGELFF.

The V gene is TRBV24-1, the J gene TRBJ2-1, with 7 bases fitting TRBD2. Germline assignment: CDR1 KGHDR and CDR2 SFDVKD. The trim removed 9 bases at V and 1 base at J, leaving 8 bases unmatched. The CDR3 loop spans 15 amino acids. The CDR3 nucleotides read TGTGCCACCGGCTATTTAGCGGGTTCCTACAATGAGCAGTTCTTC. It encodes CATGYLAGSYNEQFF.

The V gene is TRBV4-1, the J gene TRBJ1-4; TRBD1 matches 7 bases. V dropped 5 bases and J dropped 7; count of bases not matched to a gene: 10. The CDR3 has 15 amino acids. Looked up from germline, CDR1 is MGHRA and CDR2 is YSYEKL. Written as DNA, the CDR3 is TGCGCCAGCAGCTATGGAGCAGGGGGAAGTGAAAAACTGTTTTTT. Its protein is CASSYGAGGSEKLFF.

The genes are TRBV5-1 and TRBJ2-3; perhaps TRBD2 as D (6 bases). Trimming left V 4 bases short and J 2 bases short, with 17 bases between. Germline CDR1 SGHRS, CDR2 YFSETQ. CDR3 size: 16 residues. For the CDR3, the DNA is TGCGCCAGCAGCGCCGCGACAGCGGGCCTCACAGATACGCAGTATTTT. Its protein product is CASSAATAGLTDTQYF.

CDR3: CASSTGYNEQFF. In DNA, the CDR3 is TGTGCCAGCTCAACCGGCTACAATGAGCAGTTCTTC. The chain combines TRBV18 with TRBJ2-1; no firm D call. V lost 5 bases to trimming and J lost 3 bases, with 5 bases between them. CDR1 and CDR2 (germline): KGHSH, LQKENI. This CDR3 contains 12 residues.

The chain uses TRBV24-1 and TRBJ2-1, with 11 bases matching TRBD2. The CDR3 sequence is 15 residues long. The V segment lost 7 bases and the J segment 4 bases; nucleotides outside the gene matches: 5. Germline CDR1 is KGHDR and CDR2 is SFDVKD. CDR3 region: CATSRTSGSYNEQFF. The CDR3 nucleotides are TGTGCCACCAGCCGCACTAGCGGGAGTTACAATGAGCAGTTCTTC.

The chain joins TRBV19 to TRBJ1-5; D gene ambiguous. Germline values: CDR1 LNHDA, CDR2 SQIVND (reference sequence). V lost 1 base and J lost 0, with 10 bases in between. The CDR3 spans 16 residues. The CDR3 is CASSIGGSLSNQPQHF. The CDR3 nucleotides are TGTGCCAGTAGTATAGGAGGCAGTCTTAGCAATCAGCCCCAGCATTTT.

V and J are TRBV9 and TRBJ1-6; D unresolved. Germline lookup yields CDR1 SGDLS and CDR2 YYNGEE. Deletions cut 3 bases from V and 0 bases from J, with 10 bases between. This CDR3 comprises 16 residues. CDR3 coding DNA: TGTGCCAGCAGCGAGCGGGGAAGCTCCTATAATTCACCCCTCCACTTT. Its translation: CASSERGSSYNSPLHF. The variable domain in full, completed from reference TRBV9 and TRBJ1-6, reads DSGVTQTPKHLITATGQRVTLRCSPRSGDLSVYWYQQSLDQGLQFLIQYYNGEERAKGNILERFSAQQFPDLHSELNLSSLELGDSALYFCASSERGSSYNSPLHFGNGTRLTVT.